The rows below give T cell receptor beta chains drawn from one sample of a study of CD8+ T cells in alopecia areata. Produced via immunoSEQ multiplex PCR; TCRdb's table is partial and in-frame only. The table has 110,000 to 150,000 clones, roughly 61% seen once; the top ten hold 5% to 7%. Source: CD4+ T cells sorted from blood, taken at week 0. The receptors come from a human donor with alopecia areata. The CDR3 runs from the conserved cysteine through the conserved F or W. Fields, in order: J gene, V gene, CDR3 protein.

>TRBJ2-7|TRBV27
CASSWTEDYEQYF
>TRBJ2-1|TRBV29-1
CSVEKGTSYNEQFF
>TRBJ2-5|TRBV7-9
CASSSGTSEETQYF
>TRBJ2-6|TRBV6-1
CASSKGSGANVLTF
>TRBJ2-3|TRBV21-1
CASSKGAGHSTDTQYF
>TRBJ1-6|TRBV25-1
CASSALDRDRTSPLHF
>TRBJ2-3|TRBV28
CASGGGVDTQYF
>TRBJ1-1|TRBV6-5
CASSSLTQNTEAFF
>TRBJ2-7|TRBV2
CASRGLAGISYEQYF
>TRBJ2-2|TRBV6-5
CASSPRGDTGELFF
>TRBJ2-3|TRBV29-1
CSVDPSGAGGPYF
>TRBJ2-7|TRBV6-5
CASRVDRADYEQYF
>TRBJ2-2|TRBV7-9
CASSFQRRGRSGELFF
>TRBJ2-1|TRBV18
CASSPLSGVEQFF
>TRBJ2-6|TRBV30
CAWSVRGSGANVLTF
>TRBJ2-5|TRBV5-1
CASSLTGEETQYF
>TRBJ2-3|TRBV2
CASSGTSGGNYEDTQYF
>TRBJ1-4|TRBV6-6
CAIRPGTTREKLFF
>TRBJ2-7|TRBV7-9
CASSLRERYEQYF
>TRBJ1-2|TRBV7-2
CASSLDGSGRGYTF